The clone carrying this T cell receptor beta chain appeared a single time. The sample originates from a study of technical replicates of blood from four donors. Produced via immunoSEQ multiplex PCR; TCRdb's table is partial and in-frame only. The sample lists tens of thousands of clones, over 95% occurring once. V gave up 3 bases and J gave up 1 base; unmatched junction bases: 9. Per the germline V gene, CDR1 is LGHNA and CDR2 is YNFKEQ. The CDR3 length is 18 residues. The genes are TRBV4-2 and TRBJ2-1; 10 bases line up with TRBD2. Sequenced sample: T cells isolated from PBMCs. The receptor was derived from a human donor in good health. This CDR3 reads CASSQDAQAGGSYNEQFF. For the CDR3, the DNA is TGTGCCAGCAGCCAGGATGCCCAAGCGGGAGGGTCCTACAATGAGCAGTTCTTC.